The 2 T cell receptor beta chains below were found in one sample sequenced in a study of shared clonotypes between healthy human individuals (dated by TCRdb to the early 2020s). The receptor library was made with the immunoSEQ multiplex PCR assay. Held by TCRdb, this immuneACCESS table contains in-frame sequences only and omits some clones. Under half of the omission traces to an unresolved V gene where checked; the cause of the rest is unknown. The sample table contains approximately 710,000 clones; only one count was recorded for roughly 87% of them. The top ten hold less than 40% of the sample. Specimen: memory CD8+ T cells from PBMCs. The intended sense of this specimen's cell subset or site label: CD45RO+ cells pooled with CCR7-negative TemRA cells. These receptors were taken from a young man in good health. Some clones in this sample may be carry-over from other donors' samples.

V usage is TRBV5-1 and J usage is TRBJ2-3, with 12 nucleotides matching TRBD2. The CDR3 runs to 16 residues. In germline, CDR1 is SGHRS, CDR2 YFSETQ. Trimming removed 4 bases from V and 2 bases from J; junction bases left unmatched: 5. The CDR3 coding sequence is TGCGCCAGCAGCCCCGGACTAGCGGGGATCACAGATACGCAGTATTTT. Its translation: CASSPGLAGITDTQYF.

V gene TRBV9 combines with J gene TRBJ2-7, with TRBD2 matching 12 bases. The CDR3 totals 15 residues. V was clipped by 8 bases and J by 5 bases; unmatched bases: 11. Germline V lookup: CDR1 SGDLS, CDR2 YYNGEE. The CDR3 DNA reads TGTGCCAGTTCGACTAGCGGGAGAACAGTTGACGAGCAGTACTTC. This sequence encodes CASSTSGRTVDEQYF.